Sequencing of this TCR beta chain was carried out in a study of T cell repertoires in cytomegalovirus infection. The wider study: Shared public TCR beta signatures pointed to both CMV infection and a matching HLA type.

A note on this clonotype: Its antigen is undetermined.

TCRdb re-called the reads through MiXCR, storing one row per CDR3 protein. Among around 200,000 distinct CDR3 sequences, roughly two fifths were seen once, and the ten largest hold 55% to 60%. V lost 1 base, J lost 5 bases, and 18 bases lay in between. In germline, CDR1 is SGHVT, CDR2 SQSDAQ. The CDR3 is made up of 17 amino acids. Study results and limitations: The response measured ex vivo was dominated by TCR beta clonotypes (HLA-C-restricted and CMV-specific). The cumulative frequency of public TCR beta families distinguished individuals who carried CMV together with the relevant HLA.

The chain is built from TRBV7-4 and TRBJ1-5, with D possibly being TRBD1 (6 bases). This clonotype was sampled from a human donor in good health (CMV status not recorded). Some clones in this sample may be carry-over from other donors' samples. The material was CD8+ T cells from cultured PBMCs, obtained from culture after CMV antigen stimulation. CDR3 in amino acids: CASSLEQGGLADQPQHF. The CDR3 region has the DNA TGTGCCAGCAGCTTAGAACAGGGAGGGTTAGCGGATCAGCCCCAGCATTTT.